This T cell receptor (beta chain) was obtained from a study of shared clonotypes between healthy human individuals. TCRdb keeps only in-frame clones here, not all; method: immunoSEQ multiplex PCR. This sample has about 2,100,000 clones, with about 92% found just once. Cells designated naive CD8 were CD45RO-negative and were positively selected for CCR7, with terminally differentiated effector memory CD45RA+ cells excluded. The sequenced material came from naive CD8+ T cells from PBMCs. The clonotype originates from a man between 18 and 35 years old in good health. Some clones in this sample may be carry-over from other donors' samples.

The CDR3 loop is CASSLGGSGKGEQFF. The CDR3 nucleotides read TGTGCCAGCAGCTTAGGCGGTAGCGGGAAGGGGGAGCAGTTCTTC. The chain couples TRBV7-2 to TRBJ2-1; 8 positions agree with TRBD2. The CDR3 totals 15 residues. The V gene's germline CDR1 is SGHTA and CDR2 FQGNSA. J lost 10 bases, V lost 1 base, and 9 bases had no gene match.